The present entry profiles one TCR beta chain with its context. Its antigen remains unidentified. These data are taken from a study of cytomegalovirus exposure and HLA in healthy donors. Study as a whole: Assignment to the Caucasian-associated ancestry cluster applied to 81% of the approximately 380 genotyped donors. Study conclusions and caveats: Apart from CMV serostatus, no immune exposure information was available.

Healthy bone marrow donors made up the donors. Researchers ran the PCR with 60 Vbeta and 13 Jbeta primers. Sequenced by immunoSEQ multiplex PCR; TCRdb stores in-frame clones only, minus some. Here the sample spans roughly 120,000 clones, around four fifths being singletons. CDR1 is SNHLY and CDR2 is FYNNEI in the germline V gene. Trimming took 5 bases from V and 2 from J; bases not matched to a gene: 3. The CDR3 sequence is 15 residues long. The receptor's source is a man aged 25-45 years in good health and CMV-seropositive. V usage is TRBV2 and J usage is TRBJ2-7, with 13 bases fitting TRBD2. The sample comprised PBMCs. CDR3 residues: CASSMTSGGTYEQYF. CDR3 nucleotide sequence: TGTGCCAGCAGTATGACTAGCGGGGGGACCTACGAGCAGTACTTC.